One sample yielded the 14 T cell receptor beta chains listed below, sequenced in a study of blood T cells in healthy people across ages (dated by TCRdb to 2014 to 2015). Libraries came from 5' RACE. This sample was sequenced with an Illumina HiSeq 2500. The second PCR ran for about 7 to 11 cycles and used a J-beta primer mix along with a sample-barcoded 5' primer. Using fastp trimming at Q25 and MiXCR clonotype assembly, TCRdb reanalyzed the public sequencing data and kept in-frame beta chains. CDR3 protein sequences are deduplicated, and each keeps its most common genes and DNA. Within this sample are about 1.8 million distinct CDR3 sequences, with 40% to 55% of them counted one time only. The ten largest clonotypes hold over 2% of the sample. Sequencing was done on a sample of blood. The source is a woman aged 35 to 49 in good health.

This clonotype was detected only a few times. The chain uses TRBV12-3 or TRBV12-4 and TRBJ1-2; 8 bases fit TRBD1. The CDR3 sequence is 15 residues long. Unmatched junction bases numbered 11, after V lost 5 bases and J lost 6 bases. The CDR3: CASSLWTGNEDGYTF. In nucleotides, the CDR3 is TGTGCCAGCAGTCTTTGGACAGGGAATGAGGATGGCTACACCTTC.

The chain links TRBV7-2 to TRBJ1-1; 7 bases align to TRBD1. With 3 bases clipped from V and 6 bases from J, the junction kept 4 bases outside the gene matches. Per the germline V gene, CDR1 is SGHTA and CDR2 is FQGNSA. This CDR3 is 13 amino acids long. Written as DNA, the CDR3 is TGTGCCAGCAGCTTCCGACAGGGAGCTGAAGCTTTCTTT. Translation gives CASSFRQGAEAFF.

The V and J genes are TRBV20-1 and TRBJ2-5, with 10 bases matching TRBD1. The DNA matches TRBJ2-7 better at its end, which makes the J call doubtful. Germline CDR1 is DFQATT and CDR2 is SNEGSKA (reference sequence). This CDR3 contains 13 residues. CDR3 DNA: TGCAGTGCTACTGACAGGGGGCATTTCGAGCAGTACTTC. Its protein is CSATDRGHFEQYF.

CDR3 sequence: CSAREATNEKLFF. In DNA, the CDR3 is TGCAGTGCTAGGGAGGCAACTAATGAAAAACTGTTTTTT. The chain employs TRBV20-1 and TRBJ1-4; D is ambiguous. Trimming left V 3 bases short and J 0 bases short, with 5 bases between. The CDR3 extends over 13 amino acids. Per germline, CDR1 DFQATT and CDR2 SNEGSKA (reference sequence).

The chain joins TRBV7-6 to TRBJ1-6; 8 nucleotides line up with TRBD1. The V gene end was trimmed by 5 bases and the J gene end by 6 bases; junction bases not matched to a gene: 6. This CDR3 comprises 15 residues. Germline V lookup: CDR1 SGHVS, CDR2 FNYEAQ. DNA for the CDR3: TGTGCCAGCAGCCCTCGGACAGGGACTAATTCACCCCTCCACTTT. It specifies CASSPRTGTNSPLHF.

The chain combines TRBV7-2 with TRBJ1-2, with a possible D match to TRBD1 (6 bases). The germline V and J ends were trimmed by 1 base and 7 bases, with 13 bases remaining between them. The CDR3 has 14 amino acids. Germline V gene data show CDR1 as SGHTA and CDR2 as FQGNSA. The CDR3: CASSLDNRAGGYTF. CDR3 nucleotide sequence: TGTGCCAGCAGCTTAGACAACAGGGCGGGTGGCTACACCTTC.

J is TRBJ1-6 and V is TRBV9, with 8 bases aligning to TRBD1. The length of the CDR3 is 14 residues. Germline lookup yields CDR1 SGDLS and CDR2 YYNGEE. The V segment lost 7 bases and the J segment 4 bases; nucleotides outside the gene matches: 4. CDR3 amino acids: CASGGQDYNSPLHF. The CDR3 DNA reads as TGTGCCAGCGGGGGACAGGATTATAATTCACCCCTCCACTTT. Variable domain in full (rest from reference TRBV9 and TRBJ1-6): DSGVTQTPKHLITATGQRVTLRCSPRSGDLSVYWYQQSLDQGLQFLIQYYNGEERAKGNILERFSAQQFPDLHSELNLSSLELGDSALYFCASGGQDYNSPLHFGNGTRLTVT.

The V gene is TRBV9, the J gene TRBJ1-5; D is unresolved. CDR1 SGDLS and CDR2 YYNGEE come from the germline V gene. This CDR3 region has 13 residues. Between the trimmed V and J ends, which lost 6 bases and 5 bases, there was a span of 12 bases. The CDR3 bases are TGTGCCAGCACTCCAGATGGGGATCAGCCCCAGCATTTT. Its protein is CASTPDGDQPQHF.

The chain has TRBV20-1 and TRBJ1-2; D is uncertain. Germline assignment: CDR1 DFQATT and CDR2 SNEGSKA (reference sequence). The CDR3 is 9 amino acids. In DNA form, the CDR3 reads TGCGCCCAGGCTTTAGACTACACCTTC. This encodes CAQALDYTF.

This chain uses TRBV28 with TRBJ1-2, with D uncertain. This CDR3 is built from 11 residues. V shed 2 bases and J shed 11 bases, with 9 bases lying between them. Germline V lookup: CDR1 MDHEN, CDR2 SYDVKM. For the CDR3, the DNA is TGTGCCAGCAGTTTAACCTCGGTTTACACCTTC. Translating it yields CASSLTSVYTF.

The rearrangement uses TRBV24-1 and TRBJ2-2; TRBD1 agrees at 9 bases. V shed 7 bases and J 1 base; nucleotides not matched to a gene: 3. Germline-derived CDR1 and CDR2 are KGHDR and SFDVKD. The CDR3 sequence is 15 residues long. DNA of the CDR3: TGTGCCACCAGACGGACAGGGGAGAACACCGGGGAGCTGTTTTTT. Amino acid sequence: CATRRTGENTGELFF.

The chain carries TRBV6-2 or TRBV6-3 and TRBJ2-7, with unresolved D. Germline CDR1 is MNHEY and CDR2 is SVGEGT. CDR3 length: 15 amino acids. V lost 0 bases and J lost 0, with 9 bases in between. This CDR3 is CASSYSEGPSYEQYF. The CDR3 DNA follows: TGTGCCAGCAGTTACTCGGAAGGGCCCTCCTACGAGCAGTACTTC.

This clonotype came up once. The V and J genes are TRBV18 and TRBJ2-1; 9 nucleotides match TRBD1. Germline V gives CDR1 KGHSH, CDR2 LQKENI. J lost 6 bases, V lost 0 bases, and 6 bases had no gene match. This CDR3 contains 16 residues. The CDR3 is CASSPPTGGKGNEQFF. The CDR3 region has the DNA TGTGCCAGCTCACCACCAACAGGGGGCAAAGGCAATGAGCAGTTCTTC.

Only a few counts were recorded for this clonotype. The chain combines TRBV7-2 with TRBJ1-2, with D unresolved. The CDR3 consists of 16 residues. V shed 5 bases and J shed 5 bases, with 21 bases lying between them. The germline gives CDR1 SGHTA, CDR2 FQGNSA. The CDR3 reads CASSPPVSQFRYGYTF. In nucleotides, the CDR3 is TGTGCCAGCAGCCCCCCTGTTTCGCAGTTCCGTTATGGCTACACCTTC.